One sample yielded the 24 T cell receptor beta chains listed below, sequenced in a study of shared clonotypes between healthy human individuals. Only CD45RO-negative cells positively selected for CCR7 counted as naive CD8 cells, so terminally differentiated effector memory CD45RA+ cells were excluded. The assay was immunoSEQ multiplex PCR, and TCRdb's table has in-frame clones only and misses some. Of approximately 590,000 clones in the sample, 95% to 96% were seen once. Sequenced: naive CD8+ T cells sorted from blood. Receptor source: a woman aged 25 to 39 in good health.

The chain recombines TRBV13 with TRBJ2-1; 16 bases are a match to TRBD2. The germline gives CDR1 PRHDT, CDR2 FYEKMQ (reference sequence). The CDR3 length is 17 residues. Trimming removed 4 bases from V and 5 bases from J; junction bases left unmatched: 5. Here the CDR3 DNA reads TGTGCCAGCAGCTCGGGACTAGCGGGAGGGCTGAACAATGAGCAGTTCTTC. This sequence encodes CASSSGLAGGLNNEQFF.

In this sample, this clone turned up once. The J gene is TRBJ2-3, the V gene TRBV7-9; 11 positions match TRBD2. The ends lost 3 bases at V and 7 bases at J; junction bases unmatched: 3. Germline assignment: CDR1 SEHNR and CDR2 FQNEAQ (reference sequence). The CDR3 extends over 14 amino acids. The CDR3 DNA sequence: TGTGCCAGCAGCTTTGGGACTAGCGGCCATACGCAGTATTTT. Its protein product is CASSFGTSGHTQYF.

This chain links TRBV4-1 with TRBJ2-3; tentatively, D is TRBD2 (5 bases). Trimming left V 5 bases short and J 8 bases short, with 23 bases between. From germline, CDR1 is MGHRA and CDR2 YSYEKL. CDR3 length: 16 amino acids. The CDR3 loop is CASSSLPGRAVVTQYF. In nucleotides, the CDR3 is TGCGCCAGCAGCTCCCTCCCGGGAAGGGCAGTTGTTACGCAGTATTTT.

The chain uses TRBV10-1 and TRBJ2-7; unclear D gene. Germline CDR1 WNHNN, CDR2 SYGVQD (reference sequence). The V end lost 11 bases, the J end lost 3 bases, and 11 bases lay between the germline ends. CDR3 length: 11 residues. CDR3 sequence (DNA): TGCGCCGCGAGCGCGGACTACGAGCAGTACTTC. Its translation is CAASADYEQYF.

V usage is TRBV10-2 and J usage is TRBJ2-7, with TRBD2 matching 8 bases. The CDR3 extends over 14 amino acids. Germline values: CDR1 WSHSY, CDR2 SAAADI. J was trimmed by 0 bases and V by 5 bases; bases with no gene match: 3. The CDR3 loop reads CASSPSGSSYEQYF. CDR3 sequence (DNA): TGCGCCAGCAGTCCTAGCGGGTCCTCCTACGAGCAGTACTTC.

This sequence joins TRBV15 and TRBJ2-1; unclear D gene. The CDR3 length is 17 residues. Germline V gene lookup returns CDR1 LNHNV and CDR2 YYDKDF (reference sequence). The germline V and J ends were trimmed by 1 base and 3 bases, with 16 bases remaining between them. The CDR3 is CATSRARTQPDYNEQFF. The CDR3 DNA is TGTGCCACCAGCAGAGCTCGGACGCAGCCCGACTACAATGAGCAGTTCTTC.

This clone was recorded only once. The rearrangement links TRBV28 to TRBJ2-1; D is perhaps TRBD2 (5 bases). This CDR3 has 16 residues. V dropped 3 bases and J dropped 1 base, with 13 bases sitting between them. CDR1 is MDHEN, CDR2 SYDVKM, per germline. The CDR3 DNA sequence: TGTGCCAGCAGTTTCCGACGGCGAGGGTCCTACAATGAGCAGTTCTTC. The encoded protein is CASSFRRRGSYNEQFF. The whole variable domain, filled in from reference TRBV28 and TRBJ2-1, reads DVKVTQSSRYLVKRTGEKVFLECVQDMDHENMFWYRQDPGLGLRLIYFSYDVKMKEKGDIPEGYSVSREKKERFSLILESASTNQTSMYLCASSFRRRGSYNEQFFGPGTRLTVL.

The rearrangement joins TRBV4-1 to TRBJ1-2; D is possibly TRBD1 (6 bases). CDR1 and CDR2 from the germline V gene are MGHRA and YSYEKL. V was trimmed by 0 bases and J by 6 bases, leaving 11 bases between them. The CDR3 consists of 14 residues. The DNA of the CDR3 is TGCGCCAGCAGCCAAGATCCAGGGGAAGATGGCTACACCTTC. Protein product: CASSQDPGEDGYTF.

The chain uses TRBV25-1 and TRBJ2-5; D unclear. This CDR3 region has 11 residues. Germline CDR1 reads MGHDK; CDR2 reads SYGVNS. V was cut by 6 bases and J by 5 bases, with 7 bases left in between. For the CDR3, the DNA is TGTGCCAGCAGCCCTTTGGAGACCCAGTACTTC. Translating gives CASSPLETQYF.

A word on this clone: This specimen includes other DNA sequences encoding the same CDR3. The gene calls are TRBV9 and TRBJ1-2, with 7 bases matching TRBD1. Losses at the gene ends were 1 base for V and 8 bases for J; bases not matched to a gene: 2. There are 12 residues in the CDR3. From germline, CDR1 is SGDLS and CDR2 YYNGEE. The CDR3 region is CASSVQGGGYTF. The CDR3 DNA sequence: TGTGCCAGCAGCGTACAGGGGGGAGGCTACACCTTC.

This sequence joins TRBV7-6 and TRBJ2-7; weak D call: TRBD1 (5 bases). This CDR3 is built from 14 residues. V shed 4 bases and J shed 3 bases, with 13 bases lying between them. From germline, CDR1 is SGHVS and CDR2 FNYEAQ. CDR3: CASSWGQFGYEQYF. The CDR3, as DNA: TGTGCCAGCAGCTGGGGCCAGTTCGGCTACGAGCAGTACTTC.

The rearrangement joins TRBV19 to TRBJ1-2, with D perhaps TRBD1 (6 bases). From germline, CDR1 is LNHDA and CDR2 SQIVND (reference sequence). Trimming pared 3 bases from V and 2 bases from J, leaving 16 bases between. CDR3 size: 16 residues. The CDR3: CASSIPSGVANYGYTF. The CDR3 DNA sequence: TGTGCCAGTAGTATCCCCTCAGGGGTAGCGAACTATGGCTACACCTTC.

The J gene is TRBJ2-5, the V gene TRBV28; D may be TRBD2 (5 bases). Germline CDR1 reads MDHEN; CDR2 reads SYDVKM. Trimming removed 6 bases at V and 5 bases at J, with 13 bases between. This CDR3 spans 13 amino acids. Here the CDR3 DNA reads TGTGCCAGCAGGCACACGCCGGGGGAGACCCAGTACTTC. Translating it yields CASRHTPGETQYF.

V usage is TRBV28 and J usage is TRBJ1-6; D is ambiguous. The germline V and J ends were trimmed by 4 bases and 2 bases, with 15 bases remaining between them. The germline CDR1 and CDR2 sequences are MDHEN and SYDVKM. This CDR3 contains 17 residues. CDR3 DNA sequence: TGTGCCAGCAGTTCCGGGTCCTTCCCGGCCTATAATTCACCCCTCCACTTT. Translating it yields CASSSGSFPAYNSPLHF.

V and J are TRBV5-8 and TRBJ2-5, with D perhaps matching TRBD2 (6 bases). Germline lookup yields CDR1 SGHTS and CDR2 YDEGEE. The germline V and J ends were trimmed by 6 bases and 5 bases, with 29 bases remaining between them. The CDR3 has 18 amino acids. This CDR3 is CASTSFDPEGISWETQYF. CDR3 nucleotide sequence: TGTGCCAGCACAAGCTTCGATCCGGAGGGTATAAGTTGGGAGACCCAGTACTTC.

This chain uses TRBV27 with TRBJ2-2; no definite D call. The germline V gene encodes CDR1 MNHEY and CDR2 SMNVEV (reference sequence). Trimming stripped 4 bases from V and 6 bases from J, with 15 bases between. The CDR3 length is 15 residues. The CDR3 bases are TGTGCCAGCAGTTCAACATGGGGTTGGGCCGGGGAGCTGTTTTTT. Translated: CASSSTWGWAGELFF.

This chain links TRBV19 with TRBJ2-5; D might be TRBD2 (7 bases). V dropped 10 bases and J dropped 4 bases, with 16 bases sitting between them. The CDR3 loop spans 13 amino acids. Germline loops: CDR1 LNHDA, CDR2 SQIVND (reference sequence). For the CDR3, the DNA is TGTGCCACCTGGGGGGGAGGGGGAGAGACCCAGTACTTC. Translating gives CATWGGGGETQYF.

The rearrangement uses TRBV4-1 and TRBJ2-7; maybe TRBD1 (6 bases). Looked up from germline, CDR1 is MGHRA and CDR2 is YSYEKL. CDR3 size: 15 residues. Trimming shortened V by 1 base and J by 0 bases, and 10 bases separated the two germline ends. The CDR3 here is CASSQAQGSSYEQYF. CDR3 DNA: TGCGCCAGCAGCCAAGCGCAGGGGAGCTCCTACGAGCAGTACTTC.

The rearrangement uses TRBV7-2 and TRBJ2-5, with D unresolved. The J call may be in error: the DNA end matches TRBJ2-7 better. CDR1 and CDR2 (germline): SGHTA, FQGNSA. The CDR3 covers 12 residues. The CDR3 protein is CASSPPGYEQYF. The CDR3 bases are TGTGCCAGCAGCCCGCCCGGCTACGAGCAGTACTTC.

This chain uses TRBV10-3 with TRBJ2-7; 7 positions agree with TRBD1. CDR3 length: 16 residues. Germline V gene sequence: CDR1 ENHRY, CDR2 SYGVKD. Trimming cost V 3 bases and J 4 bases; bases outside gene matches: 12. The DNA for the CDR3 is TGTGCCATCAGTGATCTGGGCGGCCAGGGGGTTTACGAGCAGTACTTC. This codes for CAISDLGGQGVYEQYF.

J is TRBJ1-5 and V is TRBV5-6; no definite D call. Looked up from germline, CDR1 is SGHDT and CDR2 is YYEEEE. This CDR3 spans 14 amino acids. The V and J ends lost 7 bases and 1 base respectively, with 12 bases between them. This CDR3 is CASSVGGSNQPQHF. As DNA, the CDR3 is TGTGCCAGCTCCGTCGGCGGGAGCAATCAGCCCCAGCATTTT.

The V call is TRBV5-5, the J call TRBJ2-3; 8 bases are a match to TRBD2. Germline CDR1 is SGHKS and CDR2 is YYEKEE (reference sequence). V shed 0 bases, J shed 6 bases, and the junction held 6 bases outside the gene matches. This CDR3 contains 15 residues. This CDR3 reads CASSLEPGGLDTQYF. The CDR3 DNA reads as TGTGCCAGCAGCTTGGAGCCGGGAGGGCTGGATACGCAGTATTTT.

The V gene is TRBV5-1, the J gene TRBJ1-1, with a tentative D call TRBD1 (6 bases). Germline CDR1 is SGHRS and CDR2 is YFSETQ. Trimming removed 3 bases at V and 4 bases at J, with 13 bases between. This CDR3 spans 14 amino acids. The CDR3 nucleotides are TGCGCCAGCAGCTCTCCAGGGGCTAGCACTGAAGCTTTCTTT. Amino acids: CASSSPGASTEAFF.

The CDR3 sequence: CASSFWGRAYEQYF. CDR3 coding DNA: TGTGCCAGCAGTTTTTGGGGGCGAGCCTACGAGCAGTACTTC. This chain joins TRBV28 and TRBJ2-7; possible D gene TRBD1, 6 bases. CDR1 and CDR2 (germline): MDHEN, SYDVKM. V shed 3 bases and J shed 2 bases, with 11 bases lying between them. The length of the CDR3 is 14 residues.